This entry concerns a single TCR beta chain. This record belongs to a study of shared clonotypes between healthy human individuals. The CDR3 runs 13 residues. Looked up from germline, CDR1 is SGHRS and CDR2 is YFSETQ. V was cut by 4 bases and J by 3 bases, with 10 bases left in between. Libraries were prepared by immunoSEQ multiplex PCR; TCRdb keeps only in-frame clonotypes and omits some of them. Counted here are some 2 million clones, 90% to 95% occurring once; the ten biggest clones make up 0.13%. The receptor's source is a man younger than 30 in good health. The rearrangement joins TRBV5-1 to TRBJ1-1; a possible D gene is TRBD1 (5 bases). The material sequenced was naive CD4+ T cells sorted from blood. Subset given: CD45RA+ positively selected. CDR3 in amino acids: CASSQEGYTEAFF. The CDR3 DNA reads TGCGCCAGCAGCCAAGAGGGGTACACTGAAGCTTTCTTT.